The next 20 T cell receptor beta chains were all read from a single sample in a study of radiotherapy plus CTLA-4 blockade in lung cancer. Only in-frame clones appear in the TCRdb table, and some are missing; sequencing was by immunoSEQ multiplex PCR. The repertoire holds about 90,000 clones, with approximately 80% as singletons. The material sequenced was peripheral blood, taken from a patient treated with radiotherapy plus ipilimumab. The receptor set was obtained from a human donor with non-small cell lung cancer that progressed on radiotherapy plus ipilimumab.

The chain recombines TRBV5-1 with TRBJ1-2, with TRBD1 as a possible D gene (6 bases). Germline loops: CDR1 SGHRS, CDR2 YFSETQ. V was pared by 3 bases and J by 0 bases, with 9 bases between. This CDR3 spans 14 amino acids. CDR3 coding DNA: TGCGCCAGCAGCTCCGGGACACCTAACTATGGCTACACCTTC. Translated: CASSSGTPNYGYTF.

This sequence joins TRBV28 and TRBJ2-1, with TRBD2 as a possible D gene (7 bases). V was clipped by 7 bases and J by 5 bases, with 12 bases between them. Per the germline V gene, CDR1 is MDHEN and CDR2 is SYDVKM. The CDR3 has 13 amino acids. This CDR3 is CASKGGPDNEQFF. In nucleotides, the CDR3 is TGTGCCAGCAAGGGGGGGCCCGACAATGAGCAGTTCTTC.

Written as DNA, the CDR3 is TGCGCCAGCAGCTCGGGACAGGGTTTTACTGAAGCTTTCTTT. Translated, it gives CASSSGQGFTEAFF. The V gene is TRBV5-1, the J gene TRBJ1-1; 9 positions match TRBD1. CDR3 length: 14 residues. Germline V gene lookup returns CDR1 SGHRS and CDR2 YFSETQ. V lost 3 bases and J lost 5; bases outside the gene matches: 5.

The chain combines TRBV7-2 with TRBJ2-3, with a possible D match to TRBD2 (6 bases). V was shortened by 0 bases and J by 5 bases, with 9 bases between the two germline ends. The CDR3 totals 14 residues. Per the germline V gene, CDR1 is SGHTA and CDR2 is FQGNSA. In DNA form, the CDR3 reads TGTGCCAGCAGCTTAGCGGGGGGTATAGATACGCAGTATTTT. It yields the protein CASSLAGGIDTQYF.

The chain carries TRBV28 and TRBJ1-2, with TRBD1 matching over 7 bases. CDR3 length equals 14 residues. Trimming at V came to 6 bases and at J to 5 bases, leaving 9 bases not matched to a gene. Germline V lookup: CDR1 MDHEN, CDR2 SYDVKM. CDR3: CASSSDRVAYGYTF. CDR3 nucleotides: TGTGCCAGCAGCTCTGACAGGGTGGCATATGGCTACACCTTC.

The rearrangement links TRBV4-3 to TRBJ2-7; D possibly corresponds to TRBD1 (5 bases). This CDR3 comprises 16 residues. V was clipped by 1 base and J by 0 bases, with 13 bases between them. Germline V lookup: CDR1 LGHNA, CDR2 YSLEER. The CDR3 reads CASSQGSWGSSYEQYF. The CDR3 nucleotides read TGCGCCAGCAGCCAAGGGAGTTGGGGCAGCTCCTACGAGCAGTACTTC.

The chain recombines TRBV25-1 with TRBJ1-5; possible D gene TRBD1, 5 bases. This CDR3 has 15 residues. Germline V CDR1 and CDR2: MGHDK, SYGVNS. Trimming left V 1 base short and J 1 base short, with 8 bases between. CDR3 bases: TGTGCCAGCAGTGAATTGGGGCAGAGCAATCAGCCCCAGCATTTT. As protein: CASSELGQSNQPQHF. Drawing the rest from reference TRBV25-1 and TRBJ1-5, the complete variable domain is EADIYQTPRYLVIGTGKKITLECSQTMGHDKMYWYQQDPGMELHLIHYSYGVNSTEKGDLSSESTVSRIRTEHFPLTLESARPSHTSQYLCASSELGQSNQPQHFGDGTRLSIL.

The chain couples TRBV4-3 to TRBJ2-7, with 14 bases lining up with TRBD2. The CDR3 is made up of 17 amino acids. With V trimmed by 1 base and J by 4 bases, 6 bases remained unmatched. CDR1 LGHNA and CDR2 YSLEER come from the germline V gene. The CDR3 DNA sequence: TGCGCCAGCAGCCAAGTTGGGGGGACTAGCGGGAGATACGAGCAGTACTTC. Translation gives CASSQVGGTSGRYEQYF.

V is TRBV5-1 and J is TRBJ2-7; 7 bases align to TRBD1. CDR3 size: 15 residues. Germline values: CDR1 SGHRS, CDR2 YFSETQ. Unmatched junction bases numbered 9, after V lost 0 bases and J lost 6 bases. The CDR3 DNA reads TGCGCCAGCAGCTTGGCAGGGGGACAGTCGGGCGAGCAGTACTTC. It translates to CASSLAGGQSGEQYF.

The J gene is TRBJ2-5, the V gene TRBV7-6; D not certain. The CDR3 is 11 amino acids. V lost 4 bases, J lost 2 bases, and 2 bases lay in between. Germline CDR1 and CDR2: SGHVS and FNYEAQ. In DNA form, the CDR3 reads TGTGCCAGCAGCTCTCAAGAGACCCAGTACTTC. It encodes CASSSQETQYF.

The V gene is TRBV30, the J gene TRBJ1-2; D remains ambiguous. Germline V gene data show CDR1 as GTSNPN and CDR2 as SVGIG (reference sequence). Trimming removed 0 bases from V and 5 bases from J, with 16 bases in between. There are 15 residues in the CDR3. The CDR3: CAWSVQPGVGYGYTF. Written as DNA, the CDR3 is TGTGCCTGGAGTGTACAGCCTGGGGTGGGTTATGGCTACACCTTC.

The V and J genes are TRBV4-3 and TRBJ1-2; D perhaps matches TRBD1 (5 bases). Trimming removed 4 bases at V and 5 bases at J, with 17 bases between. The CDR3 extends over 15 amino acids. Germline CDR1 reads LGHNA; CDR2 reads YSLEER. The CDR3 reads CASSPSWGAGYGYTF. CDR3 nucleotide sequence: TGCGCCAGCAGCCCGTCGTGGGGCGCGGGATATGGCTACACCTTC.

The gene calls are TRBV7-2 and TRBJ2-7; D remains ambiguous. Germline CDR1 SGHTA, CDR2 FQGNSA. The V end was cut by 0 bases, the J end by 2 bases, with 5 bases between. The CDR3 spans 13 residues. In DNA, the CDR3 is TGTGCCAGCAGCTTAGCCCAGCCCTACGAGCAGTACTTC. Translated, it gives CASSLAQPYEQYF.

The chain combines TRBV4-2 with TRBJ2-3, with D maybe TRBD2 (6 bases). The CDR3 totals 16 residues. Between the trimmed V and J ends, which lost 1 base and 0 bases, there was a span of 11 bases. CDR1 and CDR2 (germline): LGHNA, YNFKEQ. CDR3 DNA sequence: TGTGCCAGCAGCCAAGGGGGACTCTCTAGCACAGATACGCAGTATTTT. Translated: CASSQGGLSSTDTQYF.

The V gene is TRBV29-1, the J gene TRBJ2-1; 13 bases match TRBD2. Unmatched junction bases numbered 9, after V lost 4 bases and J lost 12 bases. From germline, CDR1 is SQVTM and CDR2 ANQGSEA. The CDR3 extends over 14 amino acids. Written as DNA, the CDR3 is TGCAGCGTTGGGGGCGGACTAGCGGGGGTAGCGCAGTTCTTC. Its translation is CSVGGGLAGVAQFF.

Comment on this clone: At one end, the junction sequence differs from germline, possibly due to a read error. This chain uses TRBV7-7 with TRBJ2-5; 7 nucleotides align to TRBD1. This CDR3 has 13 amino acids. Germline CDR1 reads SSHAT; CDR2 reads FNYEAQ (reference sequence). CDR3 loop: CASSPQGTEAQYF. In DNA, the CDR3 is TGTGCCAGCAGCCCCCAGGGGACAGAGGCCCAGTACTTC.

The chain is built from TRBV7-3 and TRBJ1-2; 10 bases fit TRBD1. The CDR3 covers 15 residues. Per the germline V gene, CDR1 is SGHTA and CDR2 is FQGTGA. Trimming at V came to 3 bases and at J to 4 bases, leaving 5 bases not matched to a gene. CDR3 DNA: TGTGCCAGCAGCTTGACAGGGGGCGTAGGCTATGGCTACACCTTC. Residues: CASSLTGGVGYGYTF.

The chain employs TRBV6-5 and TRBJ2-7, with 9 bases fitting TRBD1. There are 15 residues in the CDR3. Germline CDR1 is MNHEY and CDR2 is SVGAGI. V was pared by 6 bases and J by 7 bases, with 13 bases of the junction left unmatched. CDR3 coding DNA: TGTGCCAGCAGGGGAAAACAGGGGGCGACTGAAGAGCAGTACTTC. It encodes CASRGKQGATEEQYF.

This chain links TRBV18 with TRBJ2-7, with no clear D. The V gene's germline CDR1 is KGHSH and CDR2 LQKENI. V was shortened by 3 bases and J by 4 bases, with 10 bases between the two germline ends. The CDR3 runs 13 residues. The DNA for the CDR3 is TGTGCCAGCTCACCCCTGATCGGATACGAGCAGTACTTC. It specifies CASSPLIGYEQYF.

This chain uses TRBV12-5 with TRBJ1-5; D remains unclear. Germline CDR1 LGHNT, CDR2 FRNRAP. V shed 1 base and J shed 2 bases, with 18 bases lying between them. The CDR3 length is 18 residues. The CDR3 protein is CASGLGSASTVGNQPQHF. CDR3 nucleotide sequence: TGTGCTAGTGGTTTGGGCTCAGCGTCAACCGTGGGCAATCAGCCCCAGCATTTT.